These 10 T cell receptor beta chains were all obtained from the same sample, sequenced in a study of regulatory T cells in long-lasting Graves disease (dated by TCRdb to the early 2020s). The library was built by means of multiplex PCR. The instrument was an Illumina HiSeq 4000. CDR3 regions were amplified by Arm-PCR with iRepertoire HTBI primers to construct TCR beta libraries. TCRdb reprocessing: public reads trimmed at Q25 with fastp, clones called with MiXCR, in-frame beta chains kept. Each CDR3 protein appears once, grouped with its most common genes and DNA. This sample has 350,000 to 500,000 distinct CDR3 sequences in its table, and about 14% of those were observed once. Together, the top ten hold approximately 15% of the sample. The time point label of this sample denotes: newly diagnosed GD, antithyroid drugs for less than 3 months. For both TCR sequencing and RNA sequencing, RNA was extracted from PBMCs using TRIzol.

The sample was also linked to a second study, of T cells in Graves' hyperthyroidism and ophthalmopathy.

The starting material was peripheral blood mononuclear cells (PBMCs), obtained at new diagnosis, from a patient treated with antithyroid drugs. These receptors all come from a woman in her forties or fifties with Graves disease. Donor details come from another sample of the same person, matched by shared clones.

This clonotype was observed at least ten times. This rearrangement joins TRBV20-1 to TRBJ2-7, with 7 positions matching TRBD2. Germline CDR1 DFQATT, CDR2 SNEGSKA (reference sequence). Germline trimming cut 1 base from V and 2 bases from J; bases unmatched to any gene: 5. The CDR3 covers 14 residues. The CDR3 spells CSARGREAPYEQYF. The CDR3 DNA reads as TGCAGTGCTAGAGGTCGGGAGGCCCCCTACGAGCAGTACTTC.

At least ten counts were recorded for this clonotype. This chain connects TRBV5-5 to TRBJ2-3, with 7 positions matching TRBD2. This CDR3 has 16 residues. The junction had 10 bases not matched to a gene; V was cut back by 4 bases and J by 2 bases. CDR1 is SGHKS and CDR2 is YYEKEE in the germline V gene (reference sequence). DNA for the CDR3: TGTGCCAGCAGCCCCGGGGCTAGCGGATTCACAGATACGCAGTATTTT. This gives the protein CASSPGASGFTDTQYF.

The sample holds a few counts of this clonotype. This chain links TRBV5-5 with TRBJ1-2, with D unresolved. The CDR3 totals 15 residues. V dropped 0 bases and J dropped 7 bases, with 16 bases sitting between them. Germline-derived CDR1 and CDR2 are SGHKS and YYEKEE (reference sequence). CDR3 protein: CASSLGNGPILGYTF. The CDR3 DNA is TGTGCCAGCAGCTTGGGGAACGGACCCATCCTTGGCTACACCTTC. Full variable domain (remainder filled in from reference TRBV5-5 and TRBJ1-2): DAGVTQSPTHLIKTRGQQVTLRCSPISGHKSVSWYQQVLGQGPQFIFQYYEKEERGRGNFPDRFSARQFPNYSSELNVNALLLGDSALYLCASSLGNGPILGYTFGSGTRLTVV.

In this sample, this clonotype turned up many times. The chain combines TRBV19 with TRBJ2-7; 7 bases align to TRBD1. Germline assignment: CDR1 LNHDA and CDR2 SQIVND (reference sequence). V was pared by 4 bases and J by 6 bases, with 9 bases of the junction left unmatched. CDR3 length: 14 amino acids. The CDR3 DNA is TGTGCCAGTAGTACCCTGAGGGGGCTGGGCGAGCAGTACTTC. It is translated as CASSTLRGLGEQYF.

This clonotype came up many times. This chain uses TRBV6-2 or TRBV6-3 with TRBJ1-1, with no clear D. V shed 2 bases and J shed 1 base, with 2 bases lying between them. The germline V gene encodes CDR1 MNHEY and CDR2 SVGEGT. The CDR3 totals 12 residues. CDR3 loop: CASSYKNTEAFF. CDR3 coding DNA: TGTGCCAGCAGTTACAAGAACACTGAAGCTTTCTTT.

Points on this clonotype: No conserved phenylalanine or tryptophan ends this CDR3, so it is likely a read error. V gene TRBV5-1 combines with J gene TRBJ2-1; D perhaps matches TRBD1 (6 bases). CDR1 is SGHRS and CDR2 is YFSETQ in the germline V gene. CDR3 length: 15 residues. The CDR3 is CAGSSTGSAYNEQFL. The CDR3 DNA is TGCGCCGGCAGCTCTACAGGGAGCGCCTACAATGAGCAGTTCCTC.

The chain has TRBV29-1 and TRBJ1-2, with 8 bases aligning to TRBD1. With 3 bases clipped from V and 0 bases from J, the junction kept 18 bases outside the gene matches. The CDR3 sequence is 19 residues long. The germline gives CDR1 SQVTM, CDR2 ANQGSEA. The CDR3 loop is CSVDGWERDRLWSNYGYTF. CDR3 in DNA: TGCAGCGTTGACGGCTGGGAGAGGGACAGGCTATGGTCTAACTATGGCTACACCTTC. The full variable domain, completed using reference TRBV29-1 and TRBJ1-2, is SAVISQKPSRDICQRGTSLTIQCQVDSQVTMMFWYRQQPGQSLTLIATANQGSEATYESGFVIDKFPISRPNLTFSTLTVSNMSPEDSSIYLCSVDGWERDRLWSNYGYTFGSGTRLTVV.

This clonotype has at least ten counts. J is TRBJ2-5 and V is TRBV18; TRBD1 matches 9 bases. This CDR3 is built from 14 residues. CDR1 is KGHSH and CDR2 is LQKENI in the germline V gene. V lost 4 bases and J lost 1; bases outside the gene matches: 1. This CDR3 reads CASSQQGAQETQYF. In nucleotides, the CDR3 is TGTGCCAGCTCACAACAGGGGGCCCAAGAGACCCAGTACTTC.

This clonotype was seen repeatedly, ten times or more. V and J are TRBV6-5 and TRBJ1-5; 10 nucleotides line up with TRBD1. Unmatched junction bases numbered 3, after V lost 4 bases and J lost 6 bases. Germline CDR1 and CDR2: MNHEY and SVGAGI. The CDR3 has 14 residues. The CDR3 region has the DNA TGTGCCAGCAGTTCGGACAGGGGGGGTCAGCCCCAGCATTTT. As protein: CASSSDRGGQPQHF.

This clonotype appeared many times. The chain couples TRBV5-6 to TRBJ2-1; 8 bases agree with TRBD1. The germline V gene encodes CDR1 SGHDT and CDR2 YYEEEE. V was pared by 1 base and J by 8 bases, with 17 bases of the junction left unmatched. The CDR3 runs to 18 residues. CDR3 in amino acids: CASSLFLKTGQGTYEQFF. The CDR3 DNA reads as TGTGCCAGCAGCTTGTTTCTAAAAACCGGACAGGGAACCTATGAGCAGTTCTTC.